This T cell receptor (beta chain) is drawn from a study of T cell repertoires in cytomegalovirus infection. Regarding this clonotype: Its antigen is unknown.

Each CDR3 protein is one row after TCRdb ran MiXCR on the reads. The sample records approximately 590,000 distinct CDR3 sequences, around 40% being singletons. The CDR3 is 16 residues long. The germline V gene has CDR1 LGHNA and CDR2 YSLEER. V gave up 0 bases and J gave up 4 bases; unmatched junction bases: 3. The clonotype was recovered from a human donor in good health (CMV status not recorded). Some clones in this sample may be carry-over from other donors' samples. The chain combines TRBV4-3 with TRBJ1-2; 12 nucleotides align to TRBD1. This material consisted of cultured PBMCs, taken from culture after CMV antigen stimulation. CDR3 residues: CASSQEGTGGIYGYTF. In DNA form, the CDR3 reads TGCGCCAGCAGCCAAGAGGGGACAGGGGGCATCTATGGCTACACCTTC.